This T cell receptor (beta chain) was sequenced for a study of blood T cell repertoires in COVID-19. Study in general: T cells, B-cell-depleted T cells, or PBMCs provided the cDNA or gDNA that served as material.

Generated by immunoSEQ multiplex PCR, the TCRdb table keeps only in-frame clones and is missing some. This table holds approximately 150,000 clones, more than 85% found once. The CDR3 sequence is 15 residues long. With 4 bases clipped from V and 1 base from J, the junction kept 2 bases outside the gene matches. In germline, CDR1 is SQVTM, CDR2 ANQGSEA. The source is an older woman with COVID-19, enrolled during active disease. Input material: peripheral blood. The chain employs TRBV29-1 and TRBJ2-6, with 9 bases aligning to TRBD1. The DNA for the CDR3 is TGCAGCGTTGTGGGACAGGGTTCTGGGGCCAACGTCCTGACTTTC. This encodes CSVVGQGSGANVLTF.